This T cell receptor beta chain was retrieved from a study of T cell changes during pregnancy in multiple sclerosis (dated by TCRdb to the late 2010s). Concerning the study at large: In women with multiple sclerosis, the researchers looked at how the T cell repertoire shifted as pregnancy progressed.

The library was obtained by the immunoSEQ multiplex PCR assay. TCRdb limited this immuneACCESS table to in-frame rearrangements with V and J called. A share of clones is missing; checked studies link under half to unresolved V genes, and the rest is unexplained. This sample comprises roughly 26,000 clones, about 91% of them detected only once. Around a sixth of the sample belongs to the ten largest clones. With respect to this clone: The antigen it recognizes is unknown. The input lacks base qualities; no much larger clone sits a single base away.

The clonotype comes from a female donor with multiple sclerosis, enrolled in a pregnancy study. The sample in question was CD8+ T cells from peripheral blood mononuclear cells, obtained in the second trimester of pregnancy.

The base sequence is TGTGCCAGCAGCTTGAGGACGGGACTAGACAATGAGCAGTTCTTC. This codes for CASSLRTGLDNEQFF. This sequence uses TRBV11-1 and TRBJ2-1; TRBD2 aligns with 8 central bases. Germline trimming: 3 bases from V, 5 bases from J; junction bases outside gene matches: 6. The CDR3 has 15 amino acids, counting the end cysteine and phenylalanine. The kept DNA is CDR3 alone, 45 bases in frame from the first base. The germline V gene (reference sequence) supplies CDR1 SGHAT and CDR2 FQDESV.